This T cell receptor (beta chain) is from a study of memory CD4+ T cells and cytomegalovirus serostatus. TCRdb's table, derived via immunoSEQ multiplex PCR, lists solely in-frame clones and lacks some. The sample contains under 45,000 clones, less than 80% of which appear only once. This CDR3 is 12 amino acids long. The sort gate was single viable CD3+CD4+CD8-CD45RO+ cells for memory CD4+ T cells. The receptor was isolated from an adult in good health and CMV-seronegative. The sequencing input was memory CD4+ T cells from blood. This chain connects TRBV12-2 to TRBJ2-7; the table calls TRBD2, which could not be checked here. TRBV12-2 is shown as a pseudogene. CDR3 nucleotide sequence: TGTGCAAGTCGCTCACACCGGGACGAGCAGTACTTC. It codes for CASRSHRDEQYF.